The clone carrying this T cell receptor beta chain has a handful of counts. Its antigen is unknown. The junction and the germline gene differ at one end; a read error may be behind it. This record belongs to a study of regulatory T cells in long-lasting Graves disease. Points from the study as a whole: Graves' patients with persistent disease showed TCR diversity lower than patients newly diagnosed.

Time point given: newly diagnosed GD, antithyroid drugs for less than 3 months. Isolated PBMC RNA provided the starting material for the TCR library. Assembly of TCR beta libraries relied on iRepertoire HTBI primers together with Arm-PCR of CDR3 regions. A single record per CDR3 protein comes from TCRdb applying MiXCR to the multiplex PCR reads. The sample has roughly 530,000 distinct CDR3 sequences; roughly 16% are singletons. In addition, the sample was reused for a study of T cells in Graves' hyperthyroidism and ophthalmopathy. In that study: With the HTBI primer set, the TCR CDR3 went through a first round of RT-PCR.

The TCR sequence derives from a woman aged 40-65 years with Graves disease. Material: peripheral blood mononuclear cells (PBMCs), obtained at new diagnosis, from a patient treated with antithyroid drugs.

This CDR3 is CASSSGAGGSRTDTQYF. The DNA of the CDR3 is TGTGCCAGTAGTAGTGGGGCAGGGGGGAGTAGGACAGATACGCAGTATTTC. This chain uses TRBV19 with TRBJ2-3; tentatively, D is TRBD1 (7 bases). Germline V gives CDR1 LNHDA, CDR2 SQIVND (reference sequence). The CDR3 has 17 residues.